What follows are 7 T cell receptor beta chains derived from one specimen sequenced in a study of T cell responses to AZD1222 COVID-19 vaccine. Assay: immunoSEQ multiplex PCR; the TCRdb copy retains only in-frame clones and omits some. The table lists 130,000 or so clones, 85% to 90% of them singletons. The sequencing used peripheral blood, collected 28 days after the second AZD1222 dose. These receptors originate from an adult who received the AZD1222 COVID-19 vaccine.

The rearrangement links TRBV10-2 to TRBJ1-6, with D perhaps TRBD1 (5 bases). V was clipped by 3 bases and J by 7 bases, with 10 bases between them. Germline CDR1 reads WSHSY; CDR2 reads SAAADI. This CDR3 region has 14 residues. CDR3 nucleotide sequence: TGCGCCAGCAGTGACCGGGACTCAAATTCACCCCTCCACTTT. Translating it yields CASSDRDSNSPLHF.

The V and J genes are TRBV5-1 and TRBJ1-2; TRBD1 aligns across 11 bases. Germline CDR1 reads SGHRS; CDR2 reads YFSETQ. CDR3 length: 15 amino acids. V trimming: 0 bases; J trimming: 4 bases; junction bases outside the gene matches: 2. As DNA, the CDR3 is TGCGCCAGCAGCTTGGCGGGACAGGGGGGCTATGGCTACACCTTC. It yields the protein CASSLAGQGGYGYTF.

The V and J genes are TRBV5-4 and TRBJ2-3, with 14 bases that match TRBD2. The CDR3 has 17 amino acids. Germline lookup yields CDR1 SGHNT and CDR2 YYREEE (reference sequence). Trimming at V came to 4 bases and at J to 0 bases, leaving 4 bases not matched to a gene. The CDR3 loop reads CASSRGLAGASTDTQYF. Here the CDR3 DNA reads TGTGCCAGCAGCCGGGGACTAGCGGGGGCTAGCACAGATACGCAGTATTTT.

This sequence joins TRBV6-5 and TRBJ1-6; D is uncertain. Germline V gene data show CDR1 as MNHEY and CDR2 as SVGAGI. Trimming pared 8 bases from V and 0 bases from J, leaving 11 bases between. The CDR3 totals 15 residues. For the CDR3, the DNA is TGTGCCAGCGCAATCGGAAACTCCTATAATTCACCCCTCCACTTT. This translates into CASAIGNSYNSPLHF.

The CDR3 DNA is TGTGCCAGCAGACCTCAGAAATCCTATGGCTACACCTTC. Its translation is CASRPQKSYGYTF. The chain joins TRBV12-3 or TRBV12-4 to TRBJ1-2; D unresolved. The V gene lost 6 bases and the J gene lost 4 bases, with 12 bases spanning the gap. The CDR3 runs 13 residues.

CDR3 DNA: TGTGCCTGGAGGGGAGCAGGTGCACCCCTCCACTTT. Protein product: CAWRGAGAPLHF. The chain uses TRBV30 and TRBJ1-6; no clear D gene. With 3 bases removed from V and 11 bases from J, the gap between germline ends came to 11 bases. Germline CDR1 and CDR2: GTSNPN and SVGIG (reference sequence). The CDR3 sequence is 12 residues long.

This chain joins TRBV27 and TRBJ1-2, with 8 positions matching TRBD1. Looked up from germline, CDR1 is MNHEY and CDR2 is SMNVEV (reference sequence). The trim removed 5 bases at V and 4 bases at J, leaving 6 bases unmatched. The CDR3 runs to 14 residues. CDR3 bases: TGTGCCAGCAGTATTACCGGGACAGGCTATGGCTACACCTTC. Translated: CASSITGTGYGYTF.